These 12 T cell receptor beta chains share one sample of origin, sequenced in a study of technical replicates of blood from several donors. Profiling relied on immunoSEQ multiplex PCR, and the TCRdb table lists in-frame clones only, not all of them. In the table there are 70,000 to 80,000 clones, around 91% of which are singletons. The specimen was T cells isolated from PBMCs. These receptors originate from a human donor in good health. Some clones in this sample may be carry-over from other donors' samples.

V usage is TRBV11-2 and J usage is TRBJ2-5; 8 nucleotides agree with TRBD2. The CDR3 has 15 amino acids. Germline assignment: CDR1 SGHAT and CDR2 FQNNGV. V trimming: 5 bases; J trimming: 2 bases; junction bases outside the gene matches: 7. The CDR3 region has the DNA TGTGCCAGCAGCCTGCCCCCTAGCGGGCAAGAGACCCAGTACTTC. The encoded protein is CASSLPPSGQETQYF.

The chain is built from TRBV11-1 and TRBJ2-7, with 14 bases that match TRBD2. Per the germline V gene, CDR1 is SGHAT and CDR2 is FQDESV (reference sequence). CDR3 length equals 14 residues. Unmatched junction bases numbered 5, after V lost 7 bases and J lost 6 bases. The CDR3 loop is CASTLGTSGSEQYF. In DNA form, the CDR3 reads TGTGCCAGCACCCTAGGGACTAGCGGGAGCGAGCAGTACTTC. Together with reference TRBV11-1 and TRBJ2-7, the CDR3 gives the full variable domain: EAEVAQSPRYKITEKSQAVAFWCDPISGHATLYWYRQILGQGPELLVQFQDESVVDDSQLPKDRFSAERLKGVDSTLKIQPAELGDSAMYLCASTLGTSGSEQYFGPGTRLTVT.

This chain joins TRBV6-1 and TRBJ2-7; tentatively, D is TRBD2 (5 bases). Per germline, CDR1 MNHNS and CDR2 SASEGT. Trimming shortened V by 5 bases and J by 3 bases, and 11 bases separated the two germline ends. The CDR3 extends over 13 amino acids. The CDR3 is CASSPSTIYEQYF. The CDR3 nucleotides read TGTGCCAGCAGTCCGTCGACTATCTACGAGCAGTACTTC.

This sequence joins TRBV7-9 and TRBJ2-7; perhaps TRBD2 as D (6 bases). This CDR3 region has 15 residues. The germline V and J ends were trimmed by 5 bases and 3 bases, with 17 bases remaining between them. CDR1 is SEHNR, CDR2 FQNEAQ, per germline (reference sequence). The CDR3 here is CASSKEQGTYYEQYF. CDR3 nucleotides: TGTGCCAGCAGCAAAGAACAAGGGACTTACTACGAGCAGTACTTC.

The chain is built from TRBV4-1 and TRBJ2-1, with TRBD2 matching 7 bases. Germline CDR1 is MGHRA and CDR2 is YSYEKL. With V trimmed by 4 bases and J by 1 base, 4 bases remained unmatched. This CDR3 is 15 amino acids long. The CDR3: CASSPPSGSYNEQFF. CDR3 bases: TGCGCCAGCAGCCCGCCTAGCGGTTCCTACAATGAGCAGTTCTTC.

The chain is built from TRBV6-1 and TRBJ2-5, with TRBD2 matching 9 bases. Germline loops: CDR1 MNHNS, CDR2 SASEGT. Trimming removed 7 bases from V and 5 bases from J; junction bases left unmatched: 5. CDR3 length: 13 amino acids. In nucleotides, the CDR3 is TGTGCCAGCAAGCGGGAGGCGTGGGAGACCCAGTACTTC. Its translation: CASKREAWETQYF.

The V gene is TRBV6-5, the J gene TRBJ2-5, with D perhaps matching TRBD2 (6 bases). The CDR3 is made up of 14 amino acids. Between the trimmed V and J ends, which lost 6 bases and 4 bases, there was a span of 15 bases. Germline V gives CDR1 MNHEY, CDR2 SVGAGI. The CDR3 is CASRDPEGGETQYF. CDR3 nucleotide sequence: TGTGCCAGCAGAGACCCCGAGGGAGGAGAGACCCAGTACTTC.

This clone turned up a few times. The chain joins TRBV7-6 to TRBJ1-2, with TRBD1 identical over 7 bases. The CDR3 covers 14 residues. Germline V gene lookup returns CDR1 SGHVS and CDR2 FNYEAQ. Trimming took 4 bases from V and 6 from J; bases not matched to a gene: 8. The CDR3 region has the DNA TGTGCCAGCAGCTCCCAGACAGGGTCGAATGGCTACACCTTC. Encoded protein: CASSSQTGSNGYTF. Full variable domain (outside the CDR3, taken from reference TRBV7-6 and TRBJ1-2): GAGVSQSPRYKVTKRGQDVALRCDPISGHVSLYWYRQALGQGPEFLTYFNYEAQQDKSGLPNDRFSAERPEGSISTLTIQRTEQRDSAMYRCASSSQTGSNGYTFGSGTRLTVV.

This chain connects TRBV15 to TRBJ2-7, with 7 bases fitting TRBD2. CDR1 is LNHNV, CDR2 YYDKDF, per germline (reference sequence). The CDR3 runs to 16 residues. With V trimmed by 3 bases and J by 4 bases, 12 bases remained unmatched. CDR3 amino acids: CATSSGGVGGWYEQYF. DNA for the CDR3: TGTGCCACCAGCAGTGGAGGAGTGGGAGGGTGGTACGAGCAGTACTTC. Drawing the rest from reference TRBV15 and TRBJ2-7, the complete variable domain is DAMVIQNPRYQVTQFGKPVTLSCSQTLNHNVMYWYQQKSSQAPKLLFHYYDKDFNNEADTPDNFQSRRPNTSFCFLDIRSPGLGDTAMYLCATSSGGVGGWYEQYFGPGTRLTVT.

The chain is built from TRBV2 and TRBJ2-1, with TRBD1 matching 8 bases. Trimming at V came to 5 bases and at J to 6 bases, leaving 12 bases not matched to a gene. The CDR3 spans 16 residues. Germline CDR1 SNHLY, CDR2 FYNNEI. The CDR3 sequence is CASSSKQTGVSNEQFF. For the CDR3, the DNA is TGTGCCAGCAGTTCGAAACAGACAGGGGTAAGCAATGAGCAGTTCTTC.

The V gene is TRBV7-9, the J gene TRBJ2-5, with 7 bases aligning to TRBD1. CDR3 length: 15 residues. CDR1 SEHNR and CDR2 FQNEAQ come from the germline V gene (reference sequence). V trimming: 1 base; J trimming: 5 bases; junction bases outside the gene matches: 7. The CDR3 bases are TGTGCCAGCAGCTTAGTGACAGGGAGTAAGGAGACCCAGTACTTC. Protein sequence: CASSLVTGSKETQYF. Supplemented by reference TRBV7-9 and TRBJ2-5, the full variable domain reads DTGVSQNPRHKITKRGQNVTFRCDPISEHNRLYWYRQTLGQGPEFLTYFQNEAQLEKSRLLSDRFSAERPKGSFSTLEIQRTEQGDSAMYLCASSLVTGSKETQYFGPGTRLLVL.

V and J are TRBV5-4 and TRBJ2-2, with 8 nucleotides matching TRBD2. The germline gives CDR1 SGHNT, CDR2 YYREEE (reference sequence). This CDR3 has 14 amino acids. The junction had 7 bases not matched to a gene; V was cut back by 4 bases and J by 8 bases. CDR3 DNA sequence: TGTGCCAGCAGCGCGACTAGCGCGGCGGGGGAGCTGTTTTTT. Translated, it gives CASSATSAAGELFF. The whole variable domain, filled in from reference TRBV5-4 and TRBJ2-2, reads ETGVTQSPTHLIKTRGQQVTLRCSSQSGHNTVSWYQQALGQGPQFIFQYYREEENGRGNFPPRFSGLQFPNYSSELNVNALELDDSALYLCASSATSAAGELFFGEGSRLTVL.